These T cell receptor beta chains were read from a single sample in a study of T cell repertoires in cytomegalovirus infection. TCRdb used MiXCR to reprocess the reads, holding one entry per CDR3 protein. The profile covers fewer than 300,000 distinct CDR3 sequences, with roughly 23% appearing a single time and about 15% taken by the ten largest. Material for sequencing was PBMCs. These receptor sequences come from a human donor in good health (CMV status not recorded). Some clones in this sample may be carry-over from other donors' samples. Each CDR3 is given with its conserved first and last residue. D genes are given only for firm matches. The size field is filled for only some rows; it gives once, few, many or a size class.

cdr3_length clone_size d_call j_call v_call cdr3_aa cdr3_nt
14 few - TRBJ1-1 TRBV30 CAWSVSGVNTEAFF TGTGCCTGGAGTGTAAGTGGGGTGAACACTGAAGCTTTCTTT
14 many TRBD1 TRBJ1-5 TRBV7-2 CASSLGTGNQPQHF TGTGCCAGCAGCCTTGGGACAGGCAATCAGCCCCAGCATTTT
14 - - TRBJ1-2 TRBV28 CASSPPIGAAGYTF TGTGCCAGCAGTCCCCCTATAGGGGCGGCTGGCTACACCTTC
16 few - TRBJ1-5 TRBV6-1 CASTQGEVHSNQPQHF TGTGCCAGTACACAGGGAGAGGTACATAGCAATCAGCCCCAGCATTTT
12 few - TRBJ2-3 TRBV20-1 CSARFPTDTQYF TGCAGTGCTAGGTTCCCCACAGATACGCAGTATTTT
14 - - TRBJ1-1 TRBV28 CASSPSLTDTEAFF TGTGCCAGCAGTCCCTCTTTGACGGACACTGAAGCTTTCTTT
15 few TRBD1 TRBJ2-5 TRBV28 CASSSLRDRGETQYF TGTGCCAGCAGTTCTCTACGGGACAGGGGAGAGACCCAGTACTTC
11 - TRBD1 TRBJ1-2 TRBV28 CASTGGYGYTF TGTGCCAGTACAGGGGGCTATGGCTACACCTTC
14 - - TRBJ2-7 TRBV12-3/TRBV12-4 CASSGGGYSYEQYF TGTGCCAGCAGTGGGGGCGGGTACTCCTACGAGCAGTACTTC
14 many - TRBJ2-3 TRBV7-2 CASSLANNGDTQYF TGTGCCAGCAGCTTAGCGAATAACGGAGATACGCAGTATTTT
13 - TRBD2 TRBJ2-5 TRBV18 CASTGTIQETQYF TGTGCCAGCACCGGGACTATCCAAGAGACCCAGTACTTC
16 few - TRBJ2-2 TRBV6-1 CASSALGHTNTGELFF TGTGCCAGCAGTGCTCTGGGACACACGAACACCGGGGAGCTGTTTTTT
14 - - TRBJ2-7 TRBV5-1 CASSPSDISYEQYF TGCGCCAGCAGCCCGTCGGACATCTCCTACGAGCAGTACTTC
16 few - TRBJ1-2 TRBV15 CATSRDSRFISYGYTF TGTGCCACCAGCAGAGATTCTAGGTTTATTTCCTATGGCTACACCTTC
15 many - TRBJ2-4 TRBV7-2 CASSFNRDTKNIQYF TGTGCCAGCAGTTTTAACCGGGACACAAAAAACATTCAGTACTTC
14 - - TRBJ2-1 TRBV28 CAIERGGGNNEQFF TGTGCCATCGAACGGGGTGGGGGGAACAATGAGCAGTTCTTC
15 - - TRBJ2-2 TRBV28 CASRPQKGLGGELFF TGTGCCAGCAGGCCTCAAAAGGGGCTTGGCGGGGAGCTGTTTTTT
13 few - TRBJ1-1 TRBV12-3/TRBV12-4 CASIMSGNTEAFF TGTGCCAGCATCATGTCCGGAAACACTGAAGCTTTCTTT
15 once - TRBJ1-2 TRBV4-1 CASSRAATANYGYTF TGCGCCAGCAGCCGTGCAGCTACAGCTAACTATGGCTACACCTTC
15 - TRBD2 TRBJ2-7 TRBV10-3 CAISESGGAGYEQYF TGTGCCATCAGTGAGTCCGGGGGGGCTGGCTACGAGCAGTACTTC
15 - - TRBJ2-3 TRBV20-1 CSAPPPGGRKDTQYF TGCAGTGCTCCTCCCCCAGGGGGGAGGAAAGATACGCAGTATTTT
17 few - TRBJ1-5 TRBV28 CASTNGGRSYSNQPQHF TGTGCCAGCACCAATGGGGGCAGGAGTTATAGCAATCAGCCCCAGCATTTT
15 many - TRBJ2-5 TRBV7-2 CASSVGGGSQETQYF TGTGCCAGCAGCGTAGGGGGCGGGAGTCAAGAGACCCAGTACTTC
16 many TRBD2 TRBJ2-1 TRBV7-2 CARTLLAGGSYNEQFF TGTGCCAGAACACTTCTAGCGGGAGGATCCTACAATGAGCAGTTCTTC
15 - - TRBJ2-1 TRBV28 CASSFLGSTYNEQFF TGTGCCAGCAGTTTTTTAGGGAGCACCTACAATGAGCAGTTCTTC
12 few - TRBJ2-3 TRBV6-5 CASSPPGTTQYF TGTGCCAGCAGCCCCCCGGGAACGACGCAGTATTTT
12 many - TRBJ1-2 TRBV7-2 CASSQDNYGYTF TGTGCCAGCAGCCAGGACAACTATGGCTACACCTTC
15 - - TRBJ2-1 TRBV29-1 CSVEGKQGGINEQFF TGCAGCGTTGAAGGAAAGCAGGGAGGTATCAATGAGCAGTTCTTC
13 - - TRBJ2-7 TRBV6-5 CASTRPGLYEQYF TGTGCCAGCACGCGACCGGGGCTCTACGAGCAGTACTTC
16 - TRBD1 TRBJ2-1 TRBV11-2 CASSAGQGGTDNEQFF TGTGCCAGCAGCGCCGGACAGGGCGGGACCGACAATGAGCAGTTCTTC
15 few - TRBJ2-2 TRBV7-2 CASSLGGLLTGELFF TGTGCCAGCAGCTTAGGTGGGCTGCTGACCGGGGAGCTGTTTTTT
16 many TRBD2 TRBJ2-1 TRBV7-3 CASSKNVAGGYNEQFF TGTGCCAGCAGCAAAAATGTAGCGGGGGGATACAATGAGCAGTTCTTC
16 few - TRBJ2-1 TRBV5-4 CASSLAVTVVNNEQFF TGTGCCAGCAGCTTGGCCGTGACAGTAGTGAACAATGAGCAGTTCTTC
16 few TRBD2 TRBJ2-1 TRBV7-4 CASSRGGGSSYNEQFF TGTGCCAGCAGCCGGGGCGGGGGGAGCTCCTACAATGAGCAGTTCTTC
16 once - TRBJ1-3 TRBV7-9 CASSDPADGPGNTIYF TGTGCCAGCAGCGATCCGGCGGACGGTCCCGGAAACACCATATATTTT
13 few TRBD1 TRBJ2-5 TRBV7-9 CASSERQGKTQYF TGTGCCAGCAGCGAACGACAGGGGAAGACCCAGTACTTC
18 many - TRBJ2-1 TRBV28 CASSLSIHRAIGNNEQFF TGTGCCAGCAGTTTATCTATACACCGGGCCATAGGTAACAATGAGCAGTTCTTC
13 - - TRBJ2-5 TRBV19 CASSSWGLETQYF TGTGCCAGTAGTTCGTGGGGGCTAGAGACCCAGTACTTC
15 many - TRBJ2-2 TRBV7-2 CASSGLTRPIGELFF TGTGCCAGCAGCGGGCTGACTAGACCTATCGGGGAGCTGTTTTTT
14 many - TRBJ2-2 TRBV7-2 CASKTGTATGELFF TGTGCCAGCAAAACCGGGACGGCCACCGGGGAGCTGTTTTTT
12 few - TRBJ1-1 TRBV7-9 CASNLGGTEAFF TGTGCCAGCAACCTCGGGGGGACTGAAGCTTTCTTT
13 few - TRBJ1-1 TRBV10-3 CAISLDPNTEAFF TGTGCCATCAGCTTGGACCCGAACACTGAAGCTTTCTTT
15 few TRBD1 TRBJ2-7 TRBV7-9 CASSFGTGSTYEQYF TGTGCCAGCAGCTTCGGGACAGGGTCCACCTACGAGCAGTACTTC
14 - - TRBJ1-5 TRBV28 CASSSVSDSQPQHF TGTGCCAGCAGTTCCGTTTCGGACAGCCAGCCCCAGCATTTT
14 - TRBD1 TRBJ2-7 TRBV20-1 CSVTQGAIGYEQYF TGCAGTGTTACACAGGGGGCGATCGGCTACGAGCAGTACTTC
16 - TRBD2 TRBJ2-7 TRBV20-1 CSANIFGTSGVYEQYF TGCAGTGCTAACATTTTCGGGACTAGCGGGGTCTACGAGCAGTACTTC
12 - - TRBJ2-2 TRBV28 CASSSGVGELFF TGTGCCAGCAGTTCAGGGGTCGGGGAGCTGTTTTTT
14 - - TRBJ2-1 TRBV11-2 CASSPRQYYNEQFF TGTGCCAGCAGCCCCCGACAGTACTACAATGAGCAGTTCTTC